The subject of this entry is one T cell receptor beta chain. The antigen is unknown. The protocol was immunoSEQ multiplex PCR, while the TCRdb copy is restricted to in-frame clones and leaves out a portion. The sample has tens of thousands of clones; just over 85% are singletons. V shed 3 bases and J 3 bases; nucleotides not matched to a gene: 5. CDR3 size: 15 residues. CDR1 is MDHEN and CDR2 is SYDVKM in the germline V gene. This entry is derived from a study of lymphopenia after photon versus proton radiotherapy. Broader study findings: Oligoclonal CD8+ Temra expansion after nadir drove photon patients' diversity drop.

The TCR sequence derives from a woman in her 70s with pancreatic cancer. Some clones in this sample may be carry-over from other donors' samples. The sequencing used peripheral blood, collected from a patient treated with proton-based radiotherapy. The chain combines TRBV28 with TRBJ1-5; 7 nucleotides match TRBD1. CDR3: CASSLGQTSNQPQHF. CDR3 DNA: TGTGCCAGCAGTTTGGGACAGACCTCCAATCAGCCCCAGCATTTT.